This record concerns one TCR beta chain sequence. In the authors' workflow: Quantification of nucleated cells was approximated via reference gene primer amplification. Generated by immunoSEQ multiplex PCR, the TCRdb table keeps only in-frame clones and is missing some. D and trimming were read from the DNA, whereas the V and J calls and clone size are those reported in that table. This table holds 150,000 to 200,000 clones, around 87% found once. CDR3 size: 16 residues. Trimming removed 5 bases from V and 1 base from J, with 15 bases in between. Germline assignment: CDR1 SEHNR and CDR2 FQNEAQ (reference sequence). This sample stems from a study of blood T cell repertoires in COVID-19. In the study overall: The United States, Italy and Spain supplied acute and convalescent COVID-19 samples. T cells, B-cell-depleted T cells, or PBMCs supplied cDNA or gDNA.

The TCR sequence derives from a man in his forties with active or convalescent COVID-19. The gene calls are TRBV7-9 and TRBJ1-3, with D perhaps matching TRBD1 (6 bases). Sequencing used peripheral blood. CDR3 amino acids: CASSRTTGYSGNTIYF. Here the CDR3 DNA reads TGTGCCAGCAGCCGTACTACAGGGTATTCTGGAAACACCATATATTTT.